This is a list of T cell receptor beta chains from one sample in a study of graft-versus-host responses after intestinal transplantation. Clones were read by immunoSEQ multiplex PCR, and TCRdb kept only the in-frame ones, dropping some. The sample holds 6,000 to 9,000 clones, more than 25% seen once. The specimen comprised alloreactive CD4+ T cells from a mixed lymphocyte reaction culture, sampled before transplantation. The receptor set was obtained from a human patient who was an organ donor for intestinal transplantation. CDR3s include the opening cysteine and the closing phenylalanine or tryptophan. The order of the fields is J gene, V gene, CDR3 length, CDR3 protein.

J gene: TRBJ2-3
V gene: TRBV7-9
CDR3 length: 16
CDR3 protein: CASSRILSTRADTQYF

J gene: TRBJ1-2
V gene: TRBV4-1
CDR3 length: 15
CDR3 protein: CASSQAPPGGYGYTF

J gene: TRBJ2-3
V gene: TRBV6-4
CDR3 length: 15
CDR3 protein: CASSGGGGSTDTQYF

J gene: TRBJ2-7
V gene: TRBV2
CDR3 length: 15
CDR3 protein: CASSELAGGSYEQYF

J gene: TRBJ2-1
V gene: TRBV19
CDR3 length: 13
CDR3 protein: CASSTKRGWAQFF

J gene: TRBJ2-5
V gene: TRBV6-5
CDR3 length: 15
CDR3 protein: CASSYSRGGQETQYF

J gene: TRBJ2-7
V gene: TRBV19
CDR3 length: 12
CDR3 protein: CASSPTAGEQYF

J gene: TRBJ2-5
V gene: TRBV7-9
CDR3 length: 17
CDR3 protein: CASSEWVGGGGPKTQYF

J gene: TRBJ2-3
V gene: TRBV5-5
CDR3 length: 13
CDR3 protein: CASSPRTGNTQYF

J gene: TRBJ2-5
V gene: TRBV5-6
CDR3 length: 11
CDR3 protein: CASSLRETQYF

J gene: TRBJ2-1
V gene: TRBV7-3
CDR3 length: 16
CDR3 protein: CASSPLAGAAKNEQFF

J gene: TRBJ1-2
V gene: TRBV6-5
CDR3 length: 13
CDR3 protein: CATSVRENYGYTF

J gene: TRBJ1-1
V gene: TRBV5-1
CDR3 length: 12
CDR3 protein: CASRQLNTEAFF

J gene: TRBJ2-3
V gene: TRBV18
CDR3 length: 16
CDR3 protein: CASSPGTSGATDTQYF

J gene: TRBJ1-3
V gene: TRBV7-9
CDR3 length: 16
CDR3 protein: CASTSRRGSSGNTIYF

J gene: TRBJ2-7
V gene: TRBV6-5
CDR3 length: 14
CDR3 protein: CASSRTGLSYEQYF

J gene: TRBJ2-5
V gene: TRBV7-9
CDR3 length: 17
CDR3 protein: CASSPPRELAGGETQYF

J gene: TRBJ2-5
V gene: TRBV7-8
CDR3 length: 14
CDR3 protein: CASSLVTHQETQYF

J gene: TRBJ2-7
V gene: TRBV28
CDR3 length: 13
CDR3 protein: CASSLAATYEQYF

J gene: TRBJ2-5
V gene: TRBV5-1
CDR3 length: 18
CDR3 protein: CASSLVRWSGGAGETQYF

J gene: TRBJ2-7
V gene: TRBV7-8
CDR3 length: 15
CDR3 protein: CASRPGTALPGEQYF

J gene: TRBJ2-4
V gene: TRBV7-9
CDR3 length: 17
CDR3 protein: CASSSLGTTLNWDIQYF

J gene: TRBJ2-3
V gene: TRBV7-9
CDR3 length: 16
CDR3 protein: CTSSRILSTRADTQYF

J gene: TRBJ2-1
V gene: TRBV7-3
CDR3 length: 14
CDR3 protein: CASSAGTSGGEQFF

J gene: TRBJ1-6
V gene: TRBV9
CDR3 length: 13
CDR3 protein: CASSVTGLSPLHF

J gene: TRBJ2-6
V gene: TRBV2
CDR3 length: 18
CDR3 protein: CASRGRSGGFSGANVLTF

J gene: TRBJ1-2
V gene: TRBV6-1
CDR3 length: 15
CDR3 protein: CASSEGGGRSHGYTF

J gene: TRBJ1-2
V gene: TRBV10-3
CDR3 length: 13
CDR3 protein: CAISSPLEHGYTF

J gene: TRBJ2-2
V gene: TRBV5-1
CDR3 length: 16
CDR3 protein: CASSLAPAGDTGELFF

J gene: TRBJ2-1
V gene: TRBV7-9
CDR3 length: 12
CDR3 protein: CATGLPYNEQFF

J gene: TRBJ1-5
V gene: TRBV28
CDR3 length: 14
CDR3 protein: CASSLWAGRQPQHF

J gene: TRBJ1-1
V gene: TRBV28
CDR3 length: 14
CDR3 protein: CASSLGSHRREAFF

J gene: TRBJ1-5
V gene: TRBV28
CDR3 length: 15
CDR3 protein: CASSLNWADHRPQHF

J gene: TRBJ1-2
V gene: TRBV4-2
CDR3 length: 13
CDR3 protein: CASSQFKGGDYTF

J gene: TRBJ2-2
V gene: TRBV2
CDR3 length: 12
CDR3 protein: CATTTQAGELFF

J gene: TRBJ2-3
V gene: TRBV30
CDR3 length: 15
CDR3 protein: CAWSRWGAGTDTQYF

J gene: TRBJ1-3
V gene: TRBV7-3
CDR3 length: 13
CDR3 protein: CASSLTSGNTIYF

J gene: TRBJ2-1
V gene: TRBV7-9
CDR3 length: 14
CDR3 protein: CASSLETGGGEQFF

J gene: TRBJ2-7
V gene: TRBV6-6
CDR3 length: 12
CDR3 protein: CASSYSSYEQYF

J gene: TRBJ2-2
V gene: TRBV7-2
CDR3 length: 13
CDR3 protein: CASSSLNTGELFF

J gene: -
V gene: TRBV7-2
CDR3 length: 14
CDR3 protein: CASALGTRIYEQYF

J gene: TRBJ2-1
V gene: TRBV6-4
CDR3 length: 15
CDR3 protein: CASRPTSGPSNEQFF

J gene: TRBJ1-2
V gene: TRBV4-1
CDR3 length: 15
CDR3 protein: CASSQVGNRGRSYTF

J gene: TRBJ2-7
V gene: TRBV15
CDR3 length: 17
CDR3 protein: CATSRAPDRVGTYEQYF

J gene: TRBJ1-4
V gene: TRBV30
CDR3 length: 16
CDR3 protein: CAWSIPGRNTNEKLFF

J gene: TRBJ1-2
V gene: TRBV5-1
CDR3 length: 12
CDR3 protein: CASSLEGRGYTF

J gene: TRBJ1-4
V gene: TRBV11-1
CDR3 length: 15
CDR3 protein: CASSFHRTGDEKLFF

J gene: TRBJ2-5
V gene: TRBV28
CDR3 length: 13
CDR3 protein: CASSLGGSETQYF

J gene: TRBJ2-7
V gene: TRBV21-1
CDR3 length: 10
CDR3 protein: CASRQGEQYF

J gene: TRBJ2-7
V gene: TRBV7-2
CDR3 length: 14
CDR3 protein: CASSLAAGAYEQYF

J gene: TRBJ1-1
V gene: TRBV12-5
CDR3 length: 14
CDR3 protein: CASGLVRGRTEAFF

J gene: TRBJ1-1
V gene: TRBV6-1
CDR3 length: 13
CDR3 protein: CASRPGQSTEAFF

J gene: TRBJ1-4
V gene: TRBV28
CDR3 length: 14
CDR3 protein: CASRRGGTNEKLFF

J gene: TRBJ2-1
V gene: TRBV7-2
CDR3 length: 17
CDR3 protein: CASSLRRTSGNYNEQFF